The 11 T cell receptor beta chains in this list originate from one sample, sequenced in a study of T cell responses to AZD1222 COVID-19 vaccine. TCRdb's copy holds only in-frame clones and misses some; the assay was immunoSEQ multiplex PCR. The repertoire has fewer than 150,000 clones, just over 90% of them found once; the top ten carry roughly 3.2%. Sequencing used peripheral blood, obtained on day 0 of AZD1222 vaccination. These receptor sequences come from an adult in good health.

The CDR3 protein is CASSVGNSYEQYF. In DNA form, the CDR3 reads TGTGCCAGCAGCGTGGGCAACTCCTACGAGCAGTACTTC. V and J are TRBV9 and TRBJ2-7, with unresolved D. Deletions cut 2 bases from V and 0 bases from J, with 6 bases between. The CDR3 has 13 residues. Per the germline V gene, CDR1 is SGDLS and CDR2 is YYNGEE.

V usage is TRBV5-1 and J usage is TRBJ1-2; no clear D gene. The V end was cut by 7 bases, the J end by 6 bases, with 19 bases between. This CDR3 region has 14 residues. Germline CDR1 SGHRS, CDR2 YFSETQ. This CDR3 is CASSGGRGADGYTF. The CDR3 bases are TGCGCCAGCTCCGGAGGTCGGGGAGCGGATGGCTACACCTTC.

As to this clone: This same CDR3 is encoded by further DNA sequences in the sample. The chain links TRBV10-3 to TRBJ2-3; D is unresolved. In germline, CDR1 is ENHRY, CDR2 SYGVKD. V gave up 6 bases and J gave up 2 bases, with 3 bases separating them. There are 11 residues in the CDR3. This chain's CDR3 is CAIRDTDTQYF. In DNA, the CDR3 is TGTGCCATCAGAGACACAGATACGCAGTATTTT.

The rearrangement links TRBV5-6 to TRBJ2-1; 8 nucleotides agree with TRBD2. CDR1 and CDR2 from the germline V gene are SGHDT and YYEEEE. V trimming: 7 bases; J trimming: 8 bases; junction bases outside the gene matches: 17. The CDR3 is 16 amino acids. CDR3 in DNA: TGTGCCAGCCTGAGTCTGGGACTAGGGGGTCGGGATGAGCAGTTCTTC. Amino acid sequence: CASLSLGLGGRDEQFF.

The chain employs TRBV19 and TRBJ2-5, with 11 bases fitting TRBD1. The CDR3 covers 14 residues. The V gene's germline CDR1 is LNHDA and CDR2 SQIVND (reference sequence). V lost 8 bases to trimming and J lost 4 bases; unmatched junction nucleotides: 6. The DNA for the CDR3 is TGTGCCAGTGGGGGGACAGGGGGGACAGAGACCCAGTACTTC. Encoded protein: CASGGTGGTETQYF.

The rearrangement uses TRBV9 and TRBJ2-7; 8 nucleotides line up with TRBD2. V shed 4 bases and J 3 bases; nucleotides not matched to a gene: 6. The CDR3 is 14 residues long. Germline values: CDR1 SGDLS, CDR2 YYNGEE. The CDR3 sequence is CASSPRGGFYEQYF. The CDR3 nucleotides read TGTGCCAGCAGCCCCCGGGGGGGGTTCTACGAGCAGTACTTC.

This clone has a single count. The CDR3 DNA follows: TGCGCCAGCAGCTTGGGCGGGGGTGAGACCCAGTACTTC. Translating gives CASSLGGGETQYF. The V call is TRBV5-1, the J call TRBJ2-5, with 7 bases matching TRBD2. Germline assignment: CDR1 SGHRS and CDR2 YFSETQ. V trimming: 0 bases; J trimming: 5 bases; junction bases outside the gene matches: 1. The CDR3 spans 13 residues.

CDR3 region: CASRGDRRSNQPQHF. As DNA, the CDR3 is TGTGCCAGCAGGGGGGACAGACGCAGCAATCAGCCCCAGCATTTT. The V gene is TRBV27, the J gene TRBJ1-5, with 7 bases that match TRBD1. CDR1 and CDR2 from the germline V gene are MNHEY and SMNVEV (reference sequence). This CDR3 contains 15 residues. Losses at the gene ends were 6 bases for V and 1 base for J; bases not matched to a gene: 6.

This sequence joins TRBV6-5 and TRBJ2-1; maybe TRBD1 (7 bases). Germline CDR1 is MNHEY and CDR2 is SVGAGI. The CDR3 sequence is 16 residues long. Trimming removed 2 bases at V and 4 bases at J, with 15 bases between. This chain's CDR3 is CASSYEEGAGYNEQFF. In nucleotides, the CDR3 is TGTGCCAGCAGTTACGAGGAGGGGGCTGGGTACAATGAGCAGTTCTTC.

The J gene is TRBJ2-3, the V gene TRBV10-3, with a possible D match to TRBD2 (6 bases). The V and J ends lost 4 bases and 5 bases respectively, with 13 bases between them. The CDR3 sequence is 14 residues long. CDR1 ENHRY and CDR2 SYGVKD come from the germline V gene. CDR3 nucleotides: TGTGCCATCAGTGGACGCGGGGCATTAGATACGCAGTATTTT. It specifies CAISGRGALDTQYF.

The J gene is TRBJ2-2, the V gene TRBV11-2, with TRBD2 identical over 9 bases. This CDR3 spans 18 amino acids. V gave up 6 bases and J gave up 4 bases; unmatched junction bases: 15. CDR1 and CDR2 from the germline V gene are SGHAT and FQNNGV. The CDR3 region is CASRSGTRGGAFTGELFF. DNA for the CDR3: TGTGCCAGCAGGTCGGGAACTCGCGGGGGGGCATTCACCGGGGAGCTGTTTTTT.